What follows is one T cell receptor (beta chain) and its context. The antigen is unknown. This entry comes from a study of cytomegalovirus exposure and HLA in healthy donors. The overall study: Drawn from HLA-typed donors, roughly 87 million unique TCRs were held in an early data release. General study points: CMV serostatus stood as the only immune exposure information on hand.

Primers for the PCR totalled 60 Vbeta and 13 Jbeta. Sequencing used immunoSEQ multiplex PCR; TCRdb keeps in-frame clones, though not all of them. Counted here are 90,000 to 100,000 clones, roughly three quarters occurring once; the ten biggest clones make up around 17%. Germline-derived CDR1 and CDR2 are SQVTM and ANQGSEA. The V and J ends lost 7 bases and 4 bases respectively, with 13 bases between them. CDR3 length: 12 residues. The V and J genes are TRBV29-1 and TRBJ2-5; maybe TRBD2 (7 bases). The TCR originated in a woman in her fifties or sixties in good health and CMV-seropositive. The sample comprised PBMCs. CDR3 residues: CSALRGGETQYF. The DNA for the CDR3 is TGCAGCGCCCTGAGGGGGGGAGAGACCCAGTACTTC.